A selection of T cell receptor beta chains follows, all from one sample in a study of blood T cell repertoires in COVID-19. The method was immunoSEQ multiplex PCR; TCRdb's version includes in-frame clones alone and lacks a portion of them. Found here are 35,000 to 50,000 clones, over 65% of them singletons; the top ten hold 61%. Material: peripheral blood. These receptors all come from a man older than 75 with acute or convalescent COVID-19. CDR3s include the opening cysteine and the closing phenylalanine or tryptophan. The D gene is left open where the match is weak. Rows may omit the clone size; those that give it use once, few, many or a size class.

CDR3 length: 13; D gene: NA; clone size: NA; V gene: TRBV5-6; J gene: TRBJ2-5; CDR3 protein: CASSGAPLRSQYF; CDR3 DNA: TGTGCCAGCTCTGGAGCGCCGTTACGGAGCCAGTACTTC
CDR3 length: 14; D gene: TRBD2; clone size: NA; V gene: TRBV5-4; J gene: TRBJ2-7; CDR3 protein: CASSFHGGDEEQYF; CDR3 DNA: TGTGCCAGCAGCTTTCACGGGGGGGATGAGGAGCAGTACTTC
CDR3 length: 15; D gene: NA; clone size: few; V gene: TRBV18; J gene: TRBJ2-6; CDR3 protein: CASSPRTSGANVLTF; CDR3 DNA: TGTGCCAGCTCACCTAGGACTTCTGGGGCCAACGTCCTGACTTTC
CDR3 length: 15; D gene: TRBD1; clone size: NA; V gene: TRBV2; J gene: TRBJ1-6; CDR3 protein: CASSGQGTNNSPLHF; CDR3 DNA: TGTGCCAGCAGCGGACAGGGGACAAATAATTCACCCCTCCACTTT
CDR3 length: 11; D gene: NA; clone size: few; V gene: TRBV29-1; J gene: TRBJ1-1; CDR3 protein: CSVGGDTEAFF; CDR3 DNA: TGCAGCGTTGGGGGAGACACTGAAGCTTTCTTT
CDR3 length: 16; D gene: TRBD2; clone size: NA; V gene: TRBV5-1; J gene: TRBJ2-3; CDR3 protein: CASSLGTGGYTDTQYF; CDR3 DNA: TGCGCCAGCAGCTTGGGCACGGGAGGGTACACAGATACGCAGTATTTT
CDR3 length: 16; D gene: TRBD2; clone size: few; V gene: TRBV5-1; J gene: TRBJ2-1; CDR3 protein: CASRSSGKRGTNEQFF; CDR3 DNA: TGCGCCAGCAGATCTAGCGGGAAGAGAGGTACGAATGAGCAGTTCTTC
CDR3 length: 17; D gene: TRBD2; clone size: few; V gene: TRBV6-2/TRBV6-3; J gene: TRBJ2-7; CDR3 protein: CASSPRGAGLGSYEQYF; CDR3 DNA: TGTGCCAGCAGCCCCCGGGGTGCGGGACTAGGTTCCTACGAGCAGTACTTC
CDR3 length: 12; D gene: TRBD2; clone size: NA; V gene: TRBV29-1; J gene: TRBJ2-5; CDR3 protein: CSVETSGETQYF; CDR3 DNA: TGCAGCGTTGAAACTAGCGGAGAGACCCAGTACTTC
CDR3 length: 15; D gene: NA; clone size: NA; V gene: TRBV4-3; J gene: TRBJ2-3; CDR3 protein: CASSQASTSTDTQYF; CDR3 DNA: TGCGCCAGCAGCCAAGCGTCAACTAGCACAGATACGCAGTATTTT
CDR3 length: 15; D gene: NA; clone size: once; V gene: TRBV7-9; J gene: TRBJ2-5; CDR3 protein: CASSLAGTTKETQYF; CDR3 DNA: TGTGCCAGCAGCTTAGCCGGGACAACTAAAGAGACCCAGTACTTC
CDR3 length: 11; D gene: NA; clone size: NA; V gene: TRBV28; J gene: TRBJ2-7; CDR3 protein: CASSQFYEQYF; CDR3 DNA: TGTGCCAGCAGCCAATTCTACGAGCAGTACTTC
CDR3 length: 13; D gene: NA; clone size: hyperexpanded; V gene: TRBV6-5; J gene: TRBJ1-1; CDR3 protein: CASSYQGSTEAFF; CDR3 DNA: TGTGCCAGCAGTTACCAGGGTTCCACTGAAGCTTTCTTT
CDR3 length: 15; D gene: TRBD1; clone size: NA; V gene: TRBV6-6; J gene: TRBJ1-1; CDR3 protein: CASSPRQGGGTEAFF; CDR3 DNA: TGTGCCAGCAGTCCGCGACAGGGAGGAGGCACTGAAGCTTTCTTT
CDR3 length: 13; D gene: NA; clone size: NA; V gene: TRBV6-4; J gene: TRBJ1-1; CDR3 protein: CASIRRGDTEAFF; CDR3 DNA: TGTGCCAGCATAAGACGGGGGGACACTGAAGCTTTCTTT
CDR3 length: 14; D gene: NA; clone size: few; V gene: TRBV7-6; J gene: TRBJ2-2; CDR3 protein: CASSSGTLTGELFF; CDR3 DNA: TGTGCCAGCAGCTCCGGGACACTCACCGGGGAGCTGTTTTTT
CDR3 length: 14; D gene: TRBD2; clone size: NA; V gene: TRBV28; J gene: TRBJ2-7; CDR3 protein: CASRPTSGVYEQYF; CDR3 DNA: TGTGCCAGCAGGCCGACTAGCGGGGTCTACGAGCAGTACTTC
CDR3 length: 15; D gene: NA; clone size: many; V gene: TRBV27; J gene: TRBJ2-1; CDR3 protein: CASSPGLSSYNEQFF; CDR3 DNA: TGTGCCAGCAGCCCGGGACTTAGCTCCTACAATGAGCAGTTCTTC
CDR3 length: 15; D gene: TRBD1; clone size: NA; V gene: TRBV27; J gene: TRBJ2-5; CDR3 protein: CASSLWDRGRETQYF; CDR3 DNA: TGTGCCAGCAGTTTATGGGACAGGGGGCGAGAGACCCAGTACTTC
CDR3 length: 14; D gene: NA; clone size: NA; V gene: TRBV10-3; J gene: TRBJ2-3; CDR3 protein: CAIRKGEGTDTQYF; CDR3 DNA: TGTGCCATCAGAAAGGGAGAAGGCACAGATACGCAGTATTTT
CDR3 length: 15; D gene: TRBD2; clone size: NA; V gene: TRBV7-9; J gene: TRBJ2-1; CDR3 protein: CASSEGLGRYNEQFF; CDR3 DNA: TGTGCCAGCAGCGAGGGACTAGGGAGATACAATGAGCAGTTCTTC
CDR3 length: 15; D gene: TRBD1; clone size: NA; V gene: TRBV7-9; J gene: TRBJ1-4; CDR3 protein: CASSPGGATNEKLFF; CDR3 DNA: TGTGCCAGCAGCCCAGGGGGCGCCACTAATGAAAAACTGTTTTTT
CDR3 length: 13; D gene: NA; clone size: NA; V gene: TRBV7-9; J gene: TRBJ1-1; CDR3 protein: CASSSQGRPEAFF; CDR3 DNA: TGTGCCAGCAGTTCCCAGGGTCGCCCTGAAGCTTTCTTT
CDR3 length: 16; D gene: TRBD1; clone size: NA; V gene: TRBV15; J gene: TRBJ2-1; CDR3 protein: CATSSREGGRYNEQFF; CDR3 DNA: TGTGCCACCAGCTCTAGGGAAGGGGGCCGGTACAATGAGCAGTTCTTC
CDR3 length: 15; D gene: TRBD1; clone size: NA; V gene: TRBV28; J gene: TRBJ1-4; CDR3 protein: CASSFGDRANEKLFF; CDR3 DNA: TGTGCCAGCAGTTTCGGGGACAGGGCGAATGAAAAACTGTTTTTT
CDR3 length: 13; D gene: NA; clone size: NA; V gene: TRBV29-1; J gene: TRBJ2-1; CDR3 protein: CSVGLAPYNEQFF; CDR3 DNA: TGCAGCGTTGGACTCGCCCCCTACAATGAGCAGTTCTTC
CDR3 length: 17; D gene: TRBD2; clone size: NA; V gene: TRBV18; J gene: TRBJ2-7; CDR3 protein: CASSRTPGSGGSYEQYF; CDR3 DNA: TGTGCCAGCTCACGAACACCCGGAAGCGGGGGGTCCTACGAGCAGTACTTC
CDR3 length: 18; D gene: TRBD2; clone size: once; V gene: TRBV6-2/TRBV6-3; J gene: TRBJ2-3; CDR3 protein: CASSSGLQKSYSTDTQYF; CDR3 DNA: TGTGCCAGCAGCTCGGGACTACAAAAAAGTTATAGCACAGATACGCAGTATTTT
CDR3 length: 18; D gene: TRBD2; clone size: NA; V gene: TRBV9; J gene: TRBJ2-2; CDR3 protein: CASSSGLAGPISTGELFF; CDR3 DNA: TGTGCCAGCAGCTCGGGACTAGCGGGACCGATAAGCACCGGGGAGCTGTTTTTT
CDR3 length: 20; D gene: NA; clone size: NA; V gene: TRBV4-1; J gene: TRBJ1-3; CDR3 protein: CASSQEEGRRAATSGNTIYF; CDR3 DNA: TGCGCCAGCAGCCAAGAAGAGGGCCGGAGGGCGGCCACCTCTGGAAACACCATATATTTT
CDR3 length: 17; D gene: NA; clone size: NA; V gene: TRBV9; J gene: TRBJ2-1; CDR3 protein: CASSVVGSAYSYNEQFF; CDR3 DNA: TGTGCCAGCAGCGTAGTAGGAAGCGCCTACTCCTACAATGAGCAGTTCTTC
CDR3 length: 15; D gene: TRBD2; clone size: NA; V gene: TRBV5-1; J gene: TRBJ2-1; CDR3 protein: CASSSTSASYNEQFF; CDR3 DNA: TGCGCCAGCAGCTCCACTAGCGCCTCCTACAATGAGCAGTTCTTC
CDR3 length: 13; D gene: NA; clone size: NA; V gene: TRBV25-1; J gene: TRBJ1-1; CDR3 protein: CASSGVGNTEAFF; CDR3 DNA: TGTGCCAGCTCAGGGGTAGGGAACACTGAAGCTTTCTTT
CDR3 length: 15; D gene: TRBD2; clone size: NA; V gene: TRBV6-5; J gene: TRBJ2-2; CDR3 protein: CASRLAGATTGELFF; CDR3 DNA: TGTGCCAGCAGACTAGCGGGGGCGACCACCGGGGAGCTGTTTTTT
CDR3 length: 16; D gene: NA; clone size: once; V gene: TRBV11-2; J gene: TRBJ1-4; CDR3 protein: CASSLDRPGANEKLFF; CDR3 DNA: TGTGCCAGCAGCTTAGATCGGCCAGGTGCTAATGAAAAACTGTTTTTT
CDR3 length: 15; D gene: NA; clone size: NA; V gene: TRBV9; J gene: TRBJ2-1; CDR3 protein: CASSVGGLEYNEQFF; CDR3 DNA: TGTGCCAGCAGCGTAGGAGGACTCGAGTACAATGAGCAGTTCTTC
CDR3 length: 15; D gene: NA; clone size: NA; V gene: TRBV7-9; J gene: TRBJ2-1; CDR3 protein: CASTTEIAHNNEQFF; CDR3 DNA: TGTGCCAGCACCACAGAGATAGCGCATAACAATGAGCAGTTCTTC
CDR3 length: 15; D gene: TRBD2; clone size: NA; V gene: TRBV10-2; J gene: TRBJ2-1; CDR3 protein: CASSGTSGSLDEQFF; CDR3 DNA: TGCGCCAGCAGTGGGACTAGCGGGAGTTTGGATGAGCAGTTCTTC
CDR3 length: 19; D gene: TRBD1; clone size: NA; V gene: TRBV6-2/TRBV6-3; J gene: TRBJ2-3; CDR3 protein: CASSYGTGAPVLSPDTQYF; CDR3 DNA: TGTGCCAGCAGTTACGGAACAGGGGCGCCGGTACTTTCGCCAGATACGCAGTATTTT
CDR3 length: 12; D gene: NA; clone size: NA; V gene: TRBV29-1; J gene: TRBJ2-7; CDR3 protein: CSVRSATYEQYF; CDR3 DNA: TGCAGCGTTAGGAGCGCTACCTACGAGCAGTACTTC
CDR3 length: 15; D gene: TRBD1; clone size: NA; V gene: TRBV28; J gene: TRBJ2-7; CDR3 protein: CASSLTGTGSYEQYF; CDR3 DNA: TGTGCCAGCAGTTTAACCGGGACAGGCTCCTACGAGCAGTACTTC
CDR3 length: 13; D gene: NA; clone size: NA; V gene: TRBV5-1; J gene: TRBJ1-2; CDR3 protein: CASSLDGNYGYTF; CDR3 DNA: TGCGCCAGCAGCTTGGACGGTAACTATGGCTACACCTTC